This is a list of T cell receptor beta chains from one sample in a study of early T cells in non-severe SARS-CoV-2 infection. Each CDR3 protein gets one entry after TCRdb re-called the 5' RACE reads with MiXCR. The sample has around 75,000 distinct CDR3 sequences; 9.5% are singletons. Source material: whole blood. The receptors here all came from an adult who was a healthcare worker with PCR-confirmed SARS-CoV-2 infection or an uninfected control (not recorded which). CDR3s include the opening cysteine and the closing phenylalanine or tryptophan. A D gene is named only where the DNA matches it firmly. Only part of the rows carry a size: once, few, many, or a class if the clone is expanded.

TRBJ1-1	TRBV20-1	many	-	10	CSAPDRLAFF	TGCAGTGCCCCCGACAGGTTGGCTTTCTTT
TRBJ2-1	TRBV7-3	few	-	13	CASSLDNHNEQFF	TGTGCCAGCAGCTTAGACAATCACAATGAGCAGTTCTTC
TRBJ2-5	TRBV27	-	TRBD2	20	CASSLRRRTSGGALVETQYF	TGTGCCAGCAGTTTACGACGCAGGACTAGCGGGGGGGCCTTAGTAGAGACCCAGTACTTC
TRBJ2-1	TRBV28	many	-	13	CATQESWGGEQFF	TGTGCCACCCAGGAGAGTTGGGGTGGGGAGCAGTTCTTC
TRBJ1-2	TRBV11-2	many	-	15	CASSQTLLANYGYTF	TGTGCCAGCAGCCAAACCCTGCTAGCTAACTATGGCTACACCTTC
TRBJ2-1	TRBV7-2	-	-	15	CASSPQGVTYNEQFF	TGTGCCAGCAGCCCACAGGGAGTCACCTACAATGAGCAGTTCTTC
TRBJ2-1	TRBV4-1	many	TRBD2	16	CASSRLTSVSYNEQFF	TGCGCCAGCAGCCGCTTGACTAGCGTATCCTACAATGAGCAGTTCTTC
TRBJ2-7	TRBV29-1	-	TRBD1	13	CSVTRQGTYEQYF	TGCAGCGTTACCCGACAGGGGACCTACGAGCAGTACTTC
TRBJ2-3	TRBV5-1	-	-	16	CASSLLGEIEVDTQYF	TGCGCCAGCAGCCTACTAGGGGAAATTGAGGTAGATACGCAGTATTTT
TRBJ2-2	TRBV7-2	many	-	20	CASSDRWAIKGRGYTGELFF	TGTGCCAGCAGCGATAGGTGGGCCATTAAGGGACGAGGCTACACCGGGGAGCTGTTTTTT
TRBJ2-1	TRBV11-1	many	TRBD2	16	CASSPFAGGLYNEQFF	TGTGCCAGCAGCCCCTTTGCGGGAGGGCTTTACAATGAGCAGTTCTTC
TRBJ2-7	TRBV16	many	-	14	CASSQGGRSYEQYF	TGTGCCAGCAGCCAAGGTGGTCGGTCCTACGAGCAGTACTTC
TRBJ1-3	TRBV2	many	TRBD1	16	CASSETGTGSGNTIYF	TGTGCCAGCAGTGAAACAGGGACAGGGTCTGGAAACACCATATATTTT
TRBJ2-1	TRBV7-9	-	-	15	CASSLEGSSYNEQFF	TGTGCCAGCAGCTTAGAGGGAAGCTCCTACAATGAGCAGTTCTTC
TRBJ2-7	TRBV9	few	-	14	CASSEGVGVYEQYF	TGTGCCAGCAGCGAGGGGGTAGGAGTCTACGAGCAGTACTTC
TRBJ2-1	TRBV30	-	TRBD2	14	CAWDAGLASNEQFF	TGTGCCTGGGATGCGGGACTAGCTAGCAATGAGCAGTTCTTC
TRBJ1-2	TRBV19	-	TRBD1	15	CASSFLQGQGRGYTF	TGTGCCAGTAGTTTTCTCCAGGGACAGGGTCGGGGCTACACCTTC
TRBJ2-3	TRBV10-3	-	-	13	CAISDLGIDTQYF	TGTGCCATCAGTGACTTAGGAATAGATACGCAGTATTTT
TRBJ1-2	TRBV5-5	-	-	12	CASRFNLEGYTF	TGTGCCAGCAGGTTTAACCTGGAGGGCTACACCTTC
TRBJ1-1	TRBV3-1	few	TRBD1	20	CASSQELPGQGMVTNTEAFF	TGTGCCAGCAGCCAAGAATTACCGGGACAGGGGATGGTGACGAACACTGAAGCTTTCTTT
TRBJ2-7	TRBV29-1	many	-	15	CSVEGVGRSSYEQYF	TGCAGCGTTGAAGGGGTCGGCAGGAGCTCCTACGAGCAGTACTTC
TRBJ2-3	TRBV29-1	many	TRBD2	19	CSVEEWMELAGGPTDTQYF	TGCAGCGTTGAAGAATGGATGGAGCTAGCGGGAGGGCCAACAGATACGCAGTATTTT
TRBJ1-2	TRBV20-1	-	-	12	CSAKRTSYGCTF	TGCAGTGCTAAGAGGACGTCCTATGGCTGCACCTTC
TRBJ2-3	TRBV5-1	-	-	16	CASSLLGGLSTDTQYF	TGCGCCAGCAGCTTGTTGGGGGGACTCTCCACAGATACGCAGTATTTT
TRBJ2-7	TRBV7-9	-	-	12	CASSFRGYEQYF	TGTGCCAGCAGCTTTCGGGGGTACGAGCAGTACTTC
TRBJ2-3	TRBV20-1	-	-	15	CSASVSGSHTDTQYF	TGCAGTGCTAGTGTATCAGGCTCACACACAGATACGCAGTATTTT
TRBJ1-1	TRBV20-1	-	-	11	CSASSSYGAFF	TGCAGTGCTAGTAGTTCCTATGGGGCTTTCTTT
TRBJ1-5	TRBV6-6	-	TRBD1	14	CASNTGGGNQPQHF	TGTGCCAGCAACACAGGGGGCGGCAATCAGCCCCAGCATTTT
TRBJ1-1	TRBV9	few	TRBD1	13	CASSDRGGTEAFF	TGTGCCAGCAGCGACAGGGGAGGCACTGAAGCTTTCTTT
TRBJ1-6	TRBV3-1	many	-	14	CASSQEGYRSPLHF	TGTGCCAGCAGCCAAGAGGGATATCGTTCACCCCTCCACTTT
TRBJ2-2	TRBV5-8	many	-	14	CASSVGRNTGELFF	TGTGCCAGCAGCGTCGGACGTAACACCGGGGAGCTGTTTTTT
TRBJ2-7	TRBV20-1	-	-	14	CSARDYATDYEQYF	TGCAGTGCTAGAGACTATGCTACCGATTACGAGCAGTACTTC
TRBJ2-1	TRBV5-6	-	TRBD2	15	CASTPLAGAGNEQFF	TGTGCCAGCACACCACTAGCGGGAGCGGGCAATGAGCAGTTCTTC
TRBJ2-3	TRBV2	-	TRBD1	12	CAAGRGQGTQYF	TGTGCCGCGGGTAGGGGGCAAGGTACGCAGTATTTT
TRBJ2-3	TRBV10-3	-	TRBD2	15	CAIRKGRERADTQYF	TGTGCCATCAGGAAGGGGCGGGAGCGGGCAGATACGCAGTATTTT
TRBJ2-3	TRBV5-4	many	TRBD2	16	CASSSKVAGVQDTQYF	TGTGCCAGCAGCTCGAAGGTAGCGGGAGTTCAAGATACGCAGTATTTT
TRBJ2-7	TRBV15	few	-	12	CATSKLAHEQYF	TGTGCCACCAGCAAACTAGCACACGAGCAGTACTTC
TRBJ1-5	TRBV5-5	many	-	15	CASSFSGDGNQPQHF	TGTGCCAGCAGCTTTTCAGGGGACGGCAATCAGCCCCAGCATTTT
TRBJ2-1	TRBV5-1	few	TRBD2	14	CASSLTSDNNEQFF	TGCGCCAGCAGCTTGACTAGCGATAACAATGAGCAGTTCTTC
TRBJ2-2	TRBV29-1	many	TRBD1	13	CSVDRGYTGELFF	TGCAGCGTGGACAGGGGTTACACCGGGGAGCTGTTTTTT
TRBJ2-1	TRBV19	-	-	17	CASSMFFGWLHYNEQFF	TGTGCCAGTAGTATGTTCTTCGGGTGGCTTCACTACAATGAGCAGTTCTTC